This paragraph covers one T cell receptor beta chain sequence. Its target is unknown. CDR1 and CDR2 (germline): MGHRA, YSYEKL. This CDR3 is 16 amino acids long. The V gene lost 3 bases and the J gene lost 4 bases, with 15 bases spanning the gap. This sample's time point: patch test 2, 6 weeks after DPC sensitization. Treatment of the sample: therapeutic diphenylcyclopropenone sensitization with weekly scalp DPC. This specimen belongs to a study of human T cells and chemical hapten exposure. One entry per CDR3 protein results from TCRdb running MiXCR on the RACE reads. The table includes some 99,000 distinct CDR3 sequences, 9% to 9.5% detected once. Study-wide findings and caveats: Counts of TCRs expanded at PT1 correlated positively with patch test score. No change in TCRs above 1 in 1000 frequency was produced by DPC sensitization.

The chain has TRBV4-1 and TRBJ1-4; no firm D call. The receptor was derived from a woman aged 40 to 49 with alopecia areata. Some clones in this sample may be carry-over from other donors' samples. This sample comprised whole blood, obtained in connection with sensitization to the hapten diphenylcyclopropenone (DPC). The CDR3 coding sequence is TGCGCCAGCAGCCAGGGCCCCGGCGGGTTTAATGAAAAACTGTTTTTT. Amino acids: CASSQGPGGFNEKLFF.